The present TCR beta chain was sequenced within a study of sequential checkpoint blockade in melanoma. Study at large: Randomization was 1:1 between first-line nivolumab→ipilimumab and ipilimumab→nivolumab. Both treatment sequences were followed by maintenance nivolumab.

This CDR3 is 15 amino acids long. V was trimmed by 5 bases and J by 3 bases, leaving 17 bases between them. In germline, CDR1 is MNHEY, CDR2 SVGAGI. The data were produced by immunoSEQ multiplex PCR, yet TCRdb's version contains in-frame clones alone and is incomplete. Of around 15,000 clones listed, 93% were seen once; the top ten hold 24%. Noted treatment: randomized to nivolumab then ipilimumab (arm A) or the reverse (arm B). Live CD3+CD8+ CD19− CD56− cells were sorted from PBMCs. The TCR was taken from a human donor with melanoma. The specimen comprised CD8+ T cells sorted from blood (inferred from file names), sampled from a patient given nivolumab and ipilimumab in sequence. The chain links TRBV6-5 to TRBJ2-7; D is undetermined. The CDR3 coding sequence is TGTGCCAGCAGTAGCGACCCAACAAAGGACTACGAGCAGTACTTC. This translates into CASSSDPTKDYEQYF.